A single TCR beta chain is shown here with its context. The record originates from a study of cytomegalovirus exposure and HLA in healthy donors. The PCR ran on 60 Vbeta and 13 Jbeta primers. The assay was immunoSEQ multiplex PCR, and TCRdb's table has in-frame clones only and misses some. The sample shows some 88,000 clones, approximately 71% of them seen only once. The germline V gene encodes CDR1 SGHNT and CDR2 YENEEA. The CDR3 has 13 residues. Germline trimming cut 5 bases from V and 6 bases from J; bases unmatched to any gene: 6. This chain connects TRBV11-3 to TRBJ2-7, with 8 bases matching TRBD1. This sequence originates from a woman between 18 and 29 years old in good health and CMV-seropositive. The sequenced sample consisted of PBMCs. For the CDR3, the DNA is TGTGCCAGCAGCCAGGGGGCAACGGGCGAGCAGTACTTC. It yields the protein CASSQGATGEQYF.